A selection of T cell receptor beta chains follows, all from one sample in a study of regulatory T cells in long-lasting Graves disease. TCRdb reprocessed the multiplex PCR reads via MiXCR and lists one record per CDR3 protein. Of under 500,000 distinct CDR3 sequences in the sample, 20% are singletons; the top ten hold about a fifth. The starting material was peripheral blood mononuclear cells (PBMCs), obtained when the disease was refractory, from a patient treated with antithyroid drugs. The receptor source for this set is a female donor with Graves disease. Each CDR3 is given with its conserved first and last residue.

V: TRBV28
J: TRBJ1-1
CDR3: CASSSQDRGWNTEAFF

V: TRBV5-5
J: TRBJ1-5
CDR3: CASSLVAVNQPQHF

V: TRBV7-9
J: TRBJ1-2
CDR3: CASSLKGAGGYTF

V: TRBV20-1
J: TRBJ2-5
CDR3: CSAPLVATQETQYF

V: TRBV27
J: TRBJ2-6
CDR3: CASSSGVLPDSGANVLTF

V: TRBV20-1
J: TRBJ1-3
CDR3: CSARDGAGNTIYF

V: TRBV12-3/TRBV12-4
J: TRBJ1-5
CDR3: CASRHGQHNQPQHF

V: TRBV5-1
J: TRBJ2-7
CDR3: CASSPPGQPEQYF

V: TRBV6-5
J: TRBJ1-5
CDR3: CASSYTGRLNQPQHF

V: TRBV7-9
J: TRBJ1-4
CDR3: CASSSLQGANEKLFF

V: TRBV19
J: TRBJ2-7
CDR3: CASSKGPTGGDYEQYF

V: TRBV19
J: TRBJ2-7
CDR3: CASSRRRTGSDEQYF

V: TRBV28
J: TRBJ2-7
CDR3: CASSLSLSDRGYEQYF

V: TRBV2
J: TRBJ2-6
CDR3: CASRDRASGANVLTF

V: TRBV4-3
J: TRBJ1-2
CDR3: CASSQAPGTDTNYGYTF

V: TRBV2
J: TRBJ1-5
CDR3: CASSNQGYGNQPQHF

V: TRBV10-3
J: TRBJ2-3
CDR3: CAISEPRLGTDTQYF

V: TRBV7-9
J: TRBJ2-1
CDR3: CASSPALNEQFF

V: TRBV7-9
J: TRBJ1-1
CDR3: CASTPLEQPPYTEAFF

V: TRBV29-1
J: TRBJ2-5
CDR3: CSVTGTEETQYF

V: TRBV7-3
J: TRBJ1-6
CDR3: CASSRDSVSSYNSPLHF

V: TRBV12-3/TRBV12-4
J: TRBJ1-1
CDR3: CASIPGQLHTEAFF

V: TRBV12-3/TRBV12-4
J: TRBJ1-1
CDR3: CASSLGPKLAFF

V: TRBV20-1
J: TRBJ2-7
CDR3: CSARPLGQGTYEQYF

V: TRBV30
J: TRBJ1-1
CDR3: CAWSVWGTNTEAFF

V: TRBV6-5
J: TRBJ1-1
CDR3: CASSSHRANTEAFF

V: TRBV28
J: TRBJ2-5
CDR3: CASSLGGRKTQYF

V: TRBV27
J: TRBJ2-2
CDR3: CASSFTVREGDTGELFF

V: TRBV5-5
J: TRBJ1-1
CDR3: CASTPGGANTEAFF

V: TRBV27
J: TRBJ2-5
CDR3: CASRRQAVLFQETQYF

V: TRBV7-2
J: TRBJ2-7
CDR3: CASSLGLLAGGGEQYF

V: TRBV12-3/TRBV12-4
J: TRBJ2-7
CDR3: CASSLAGGLHEQYF

V: TRBV28
J: TRBJ2-7
CDR3: CASSSALFYEQYF

V: TRBV18
J: TRBJ2-5
CDR3: CASSPSAAETQYF

V: TRBV2
J: TRBJ1-1
CDR3: CASSLWGGLNTEAFF

V: TRBV6-2/TRBV6-3
J: TRBJ1-1
CDR3: CASSYSDSMNTEAFF

V: TRBV7-9
J: TRBJ2-5
CDR3: CASSPGPQRTQYF

V: TRBV20-1
J: TRBJ2-4
CDR3: CSASVAGGPVAKNIQYF

V: TRBV30
J: TRBJ2-7
CDR3: CAWAPLAGRGEQYF

V: TRBV7-8
J: TRBJ1-1
CDR3: CASSLAKGNTEAFF

V: TRBV20-1
J: TRBJ1-1
CDR3: CSAPGQRNTEAFF

V: TRBV28
J: TRBJ1-3
CDR3: CASSFANQPFGNTIYF

V: TRBV18
J: TRBJ2-5
CDR3: CASSRQEAQYF

V: TRBV13
J: TRBJ1-4
CDR3: CASSLLTEGEGEKLFF

V: TRBV20-1
J: TRBJ2-5
CDR3: CSARDGSRGAGGETQYF

V: TRBV12-3/TRBV12-4
J: TRBJ2-5
CDR3: CASSLDSRGGTQYF

V: TRBV20-1
J: TRBJ2-7
CDR3: CSASFAGRVSYEQYF

V: TRBV2
J: TRBJ1-2
CDR3: CASRYPPGTGYGYTF

V: TRBV7-2
J: TRBJ2-2
CDR3: CASSPQWGRRNTGELFF

V: TRBV5-6
J: TRBJ2-7
CDR3: CASSFRDGSSYEQYF

V: TRBV2
J: TRBJ2-1
CDR3: CASGPGLAGGRSYNEQFF

V: TRBV5-1
J: TRBJ1-2
CDR3: CASSLESAYGYTF

V: TRBV20-1
J: TRBJ1-6
CDR3: CSARRGTDHNSPLHF

V: TRBV30
J: TRBJ1-1
CDR3: CAWTATMNTEAFF